This TCR beta chain appears in the sequencing data of a study of T cells after yellow fever vaccination. One entry per CDR3 protein, called by TCRdb with MiXCR from the 5' RACE reads. The sample yields about 340,000 distinct CDR3 sequences, 4% seen once. V shed 0 bases, J shed 6 bases, and the junction held 6 bases outside the gene matches. This CDR3 spans 15 amino acids. Germline CDR1 SGHRS, CDR2 YFSETQ. This clonotype occurred many times. This TCR was recovered from a man between 18 and 29 years old who received the YFV17D yellow fever vaccine. This chain connects TRBV5-1 to TRBJ2-7; 10 positions match TRBD1. Sequencing used PBMCs, obtained 5 days after the yellow fever booster vaccination. Written as DNA, the CDR3 is TGCGCCAGCAGCTTGGGCGACAGGGGGCGGTTCGAGCAGTACTTC. It is translated as CASSLGDRGRFEQYF.